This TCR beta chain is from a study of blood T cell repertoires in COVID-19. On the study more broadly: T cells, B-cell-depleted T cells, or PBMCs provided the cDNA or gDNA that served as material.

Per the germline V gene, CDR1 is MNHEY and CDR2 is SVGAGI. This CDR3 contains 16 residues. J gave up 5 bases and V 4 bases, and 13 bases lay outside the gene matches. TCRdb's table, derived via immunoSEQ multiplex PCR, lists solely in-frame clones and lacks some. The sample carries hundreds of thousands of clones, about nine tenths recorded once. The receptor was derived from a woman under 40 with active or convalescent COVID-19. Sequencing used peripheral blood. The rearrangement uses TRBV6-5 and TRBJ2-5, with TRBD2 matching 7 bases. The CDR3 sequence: CASSSSGTSLGETQYF. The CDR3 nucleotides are TGTGCCAGCAGTTCTAGCGGTACCTCACTCGGGGAGACCCAGTACTTC.